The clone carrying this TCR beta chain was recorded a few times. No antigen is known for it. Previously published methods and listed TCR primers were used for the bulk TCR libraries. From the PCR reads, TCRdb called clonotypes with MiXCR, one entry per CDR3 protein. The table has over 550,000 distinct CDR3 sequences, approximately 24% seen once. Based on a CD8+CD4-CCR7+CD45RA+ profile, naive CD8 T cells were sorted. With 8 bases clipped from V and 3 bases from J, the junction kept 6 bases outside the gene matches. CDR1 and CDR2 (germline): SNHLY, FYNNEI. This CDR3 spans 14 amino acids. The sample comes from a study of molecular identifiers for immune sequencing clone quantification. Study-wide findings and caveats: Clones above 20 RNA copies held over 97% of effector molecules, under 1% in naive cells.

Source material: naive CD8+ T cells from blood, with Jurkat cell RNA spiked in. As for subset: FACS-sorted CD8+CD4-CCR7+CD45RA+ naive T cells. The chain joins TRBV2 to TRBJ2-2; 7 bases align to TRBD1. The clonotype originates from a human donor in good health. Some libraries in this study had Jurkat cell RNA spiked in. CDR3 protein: CASGRDSYTGELFF. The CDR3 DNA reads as TGTGCCAGCGGCCGGGACAGCTACACCGGGGAGCTGTTTTTT.